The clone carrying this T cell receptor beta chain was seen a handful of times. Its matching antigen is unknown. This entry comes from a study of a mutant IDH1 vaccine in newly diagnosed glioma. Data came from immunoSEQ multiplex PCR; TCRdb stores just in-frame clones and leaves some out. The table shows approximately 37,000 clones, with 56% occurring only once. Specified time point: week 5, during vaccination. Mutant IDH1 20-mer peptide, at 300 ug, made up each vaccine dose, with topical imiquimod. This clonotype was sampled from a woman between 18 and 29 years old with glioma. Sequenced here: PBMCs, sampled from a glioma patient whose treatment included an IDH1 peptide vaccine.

The CDR3 reads CASSPAQGGQETQYF. The CDR3 nucleotides read TGTGCCAGCAGCCCGGCCCAGGGTGGGCAAGAGACCCAGTACTTC. The chain carries TRBV7-2 and TRBJ2-5; possibly TRBD1 for D (5 bases). CDR3 length: 15 amino acids. V dropped 5 bases and J dropped 2 bases, with 15 bases sitting between them. From germline, CDR1 is SGHTA and CDR2 FQGNSA. The full variable domain, with the rest looked up from reference TRBV7-2 and TRBJ2-5, is GAGVSQSPSNKVTEKGKDVELRCDPISGHTALYWYRQSLGQGLEFLIYFQGNSAPDKSGLPSDRFSAERTGGSVSTLTIQRTQQEDSAVYLCASSPAQGGQETQYFGPGTRLLVL.